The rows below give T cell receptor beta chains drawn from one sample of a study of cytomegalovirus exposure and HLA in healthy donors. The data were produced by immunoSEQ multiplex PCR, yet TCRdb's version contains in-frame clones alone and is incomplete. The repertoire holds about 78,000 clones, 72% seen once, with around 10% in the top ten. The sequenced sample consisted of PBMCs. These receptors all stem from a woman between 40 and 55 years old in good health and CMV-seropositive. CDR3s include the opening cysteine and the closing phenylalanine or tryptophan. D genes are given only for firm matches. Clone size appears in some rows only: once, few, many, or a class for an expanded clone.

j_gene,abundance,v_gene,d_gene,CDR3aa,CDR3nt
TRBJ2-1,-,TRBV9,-,CASSPQTGYNEQFF,TGTGCCAGCAGCCCCCAGACAGGCTACAATGAGCAGTTCTTC
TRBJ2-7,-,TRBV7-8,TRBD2,CASSPWTSGYSYEQYF,TGTGCCAGCAGCCCCTGGACTAGCGGATACTCCTACGAGCAGTACTTC
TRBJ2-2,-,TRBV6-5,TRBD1,CASSRTGDTGELFF,TGTGCCAGCAGTCGGACAGGGGACACCGGGGAGCTGTTTTTT
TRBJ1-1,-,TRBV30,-,CAWSPVENTEAFF,TGTGCCTGGAGTCCAGTTGAGAACACTGAAGCTTTCTTT
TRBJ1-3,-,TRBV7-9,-,CASSLAGAGNTIYF,TGTGCCAGCAGCTTAGCGGGAGCTGGAAACACCATATATTTT
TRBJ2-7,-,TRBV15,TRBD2,CATSRDRAGAYEQYF,TGTGCCACCAGCAGAGATCGGGCGGGGGCCTACGAGCAGTACTTC
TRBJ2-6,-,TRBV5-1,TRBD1,CASSLFGTAISGANVLTF,TGCGCCAGCAGCCTTTTTGGGACAGCGATCTCTGGGGCCAACGTCCTGACTTTC
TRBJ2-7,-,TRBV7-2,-,CASSLDDRFEQYF,TGTGCCAGCAGCTTAGATGACAGGTTCGAGCAGTACTTC
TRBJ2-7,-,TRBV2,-,CASLDPQGSYEQYF,TGTGCCAGCCTCGACCCCCAGGGATCCTACGAGCAGTACTTC
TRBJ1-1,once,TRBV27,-,CASSSPPGHPEAFF,TGTGCCAGCAGTTCCCCACCGGGACACCCTGAAGCTTTCTTT
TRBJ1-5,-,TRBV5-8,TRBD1,CASSRIDRGLQPQHF,TGTGCCAGCAGCCGGATAGACAGGGGGCTTCAGCCCCAGCATTTT
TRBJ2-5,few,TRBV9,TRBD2,CASSVAPIAGGLETQYF,TGTGCCAGCAGCGTAGCCCCGATAGCGGGGGGGCTGGAGACCCAGTACTTC
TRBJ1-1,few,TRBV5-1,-,CASSPGTSLMNTEAFF,TGCGCCAGCAGCCCGGGGACTTCCCTAATGAACACTGAAGCTTTCTTT
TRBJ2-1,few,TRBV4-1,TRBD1,CASSQDRDRGYNEQFF,TGCGCCAGCAGCCAAGATCGGGACAGGGGCTACAATGAGCAGTTCTTC
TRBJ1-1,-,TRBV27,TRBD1,CASRIQGGTEAFF,TGTGCCAGCAGAATTCAGGGGGGAACTGAAGCTTTCTTT
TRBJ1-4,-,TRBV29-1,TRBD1,CSVALAQTGAPTNEKLFF,TGCAGCGTTGCCCTCGCCCAGACAGGGGCCCCAACTAATGAAAAACTGTTTTTT
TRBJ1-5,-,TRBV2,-,CASSGRINQPQHF,TGTGCCAGCAGTGGCAGGATTAATCAGCCCCAGCATTTT
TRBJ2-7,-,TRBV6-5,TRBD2,CASTAGGITQNEQYF,TGTGCCAGCACTGCGGGGGGGATCACGCAAAACGAGCAGTACTTC
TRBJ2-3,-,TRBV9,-,CASRSTVTDTQYF,TGTGCCAGCCGATCGACAGTCACAGATACGCAGTATTTT
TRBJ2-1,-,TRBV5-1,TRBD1,CASSLEGGPSSYNEQFF,TGCGCCAGCAGCTTGGAAGGGGGCCCCAGCTCCTACAATGAGCAGTTCTTC
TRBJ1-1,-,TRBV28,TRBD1,CASSLPGQGLTEAFF,TGTGCCAGCAGTTTACCGGGACAGGGGTTGACTGAAGCTTTCTTT
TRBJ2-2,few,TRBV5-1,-,CASSFATGVIGELFF,TGCGCCAGCAGCTTCGCGACGGGAGTGATCGGGGAGCTGTTTTTT
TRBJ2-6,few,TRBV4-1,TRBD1,CASSQESGGYSGANVLTF,TGCGCCAGCAGCCAAGAATCAGGGGGTTACTCTGGGGCCAACGTCCTGACTTTC
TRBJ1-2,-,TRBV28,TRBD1,CASSPGTARDGYTF,TGTGCCAGCAGTCCCGGGACAGCGAGGGATGGCTACACCTTC
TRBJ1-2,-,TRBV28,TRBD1,CASSLWTGNTNYGYTF,TGTGCCAGCAGTTTGTGGACAGGGAACACTAACTATGGCTACACCTTC
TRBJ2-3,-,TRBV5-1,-,CASSLARIGTDTQYF,TGCGCCAGCAGCTTGGCCAGGATCGGCACAGATACGCAGTATTTT
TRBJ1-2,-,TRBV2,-,CASARGEGFGYTF,TGTGCCAGCGCGCGGGGCGAGGGTTTCGGCTACACCTTC
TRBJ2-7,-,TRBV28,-,CASSLRVSSYEQYF,TGTGCCAGCAGTTTACGAGTTAGCTCCTACGAGCAGTACTTC
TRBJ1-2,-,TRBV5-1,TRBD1,CASSSSGTGHGYGYTF,TGCGCCAGCAGCTCATCCGGGACAGGGCATGGATATGGCTACACCTTC
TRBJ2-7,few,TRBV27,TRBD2,CATGQGRDEQYF,TGTGCCACCGGACAAGGGAGGGACGAGCAGTACTTC
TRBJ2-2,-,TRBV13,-,CASRGGANTGELFF,TGTGCCAGCAGGGGCGGGGCGAACACCGGGGAGCTGTTTTTT